This entry features one T cell receptor (beta chain) sequence. Its target is unknown. The CDR3 has 16 residues. Trimming removed 4 bases at V and 3 bases at J, with 16 bases between. Germline CDR1 and CDR2: SQVTM and ANQGSEA. These data originate in a study of CD8+ T cells in alopecia areata. Extracted from the samples, RNA was reverse transcribed into cDNA to serve as the sequencing template. Sequencing used immunoSEQ multiplex PCR; TCRdb keeps in-frame clones, though not all of them. The sample consists of 200,000 to 250,000 clones, about 50% of them appearing once. Whole-study results and caveats: Scalp and blood retained many expanded lesional clones during tofacitinib.

Treatment in this sample: oral pan-JAK inhibitor, 5-10 mg twice daily. This receptor was identified in a human donor with alopecia areata. This sample comprised CD4+ T cells sorted from blood, obtained at week 4, from a patient treated with tofacitinib. The rearrangement joins TRBV29-1 to TRBJ2-6; D might be TRBD1 or TRBD2, each matching 6 bases. In DNA form, the CDR3 reads TGCAGCGTTGCGGAGGGGGTAGGGAGTGGGGCCAACGTCCTGACTTTC. Amino acids: CSVAEGVGSGANVLTF.